The subject of this entry is one T cell receptor (beta chain). TCRdb's table, derived via immunoSEQ multiplex PCR, lists solely in-frame clones and lacks some. The sample lists about 1,800,000 clones, about 95% seen once, with roughly 1.2% in the top ten. Trimming took off 3 bases at V and 0 bases at J, with 12 bases between the two ends. Looked up from germline, CDR1 is GTSNPN and CDR2 is SVGIG (reference sequence). This CDR3 region has 16 residues. These data come from a study of shared clonotypes between healthy human individuals. CD8 cells regarded as naive lacked CD45RO, were positively chosen for CCR7, and omitted terminally differentiated effector memory CD45RA+ cells.

This clonotype originated in a man aged 18 to 29 in good health. Sequenced material: naive CD8+ T cells sorted from blood. The V and J genes are TRBV30 and TRBJ1-6; no definite D call. The DNA of the CDR3 is TGTGCCTGGAGCCTGGACTGGACCTCCTATAATTCACCCCTCCACTTT. This sequence encodes CAWSLDWTSYNSPLHF. The full variable domain, rest sourced from reference TRBV30 and TRBJ1-6, is SQTIHQWPATLVQPVGSPLSLECTVEGTSNPNLYWYRQAAGRGLQLLFYSVGIGQISSEVPQNLSASRPQDRQFILSSKKLLLSDSGFYLCAWSLDWTSYNSPLHFGNGTRLTVT.